A single sample gave rise to the 30 T cell receptor beta chains below, sequenced in a study of blood T cell repertoires in COVID-19. The assay was immunoSEQ multiplex PCR, and TCRdb's table has in-frame clones only and misses some. This sample carries 200,000 to 250,000 clones, around 86% of them seen once, and the ten largest clones take almost 4.5%. The sample taken for sequencing was peripheral blood. The receptors were gathered from a man between 45 and 60 years old with acute or convalescent COVID-19.

J is TRBJ2-4 and V is TRBV5-6; 7 bases line up with TRBD1. There are 16 residues in the CDR3. Looked up from germline, CDR1 is SGHDT and CDR2 is YYEEEE. Losses at the gene ends were 2 bases for V and 3 bases for J; bases not matched to a gene: 8. CDR3 coding DNA: TGTGCCAGCAGCTTTCTATTAGACAGGGACAAAAACATTCAGTACTTC. Encoded protein: CASSFLLDRDKNIQYF.

The chain employs TRBV5-4 and TRBJ1-3; D might be TRBD1 (5 bases). The CDR3 sequence is 17 residues long. Trimming cost V 4 bases and J 0 bases, with 17 bases left between them. Germline V gene data show CDR1 as SGHNT and CDR2 as YYREEE (reference sequence). The DNA for the CDR3 is TGTGCCAGCAGCCTTCCGGGACTTCCAAACTCTGGAAACACCATATATTTT. It specifies CASSLPGLPNSGNTIYF.

V gene TRBV30 combines with J gene TRBJ1-5, with a possible D match to TRBD1 (6 bases). Germline CDR1 GTSNPN, CDR2 SVGIG (reference sequence). The CDR3 consists of 13 residues. Trimming stripped 5 bases from V and 9 bases from J, with 17 bases between. Here the CDR3 DNA reads TGTGCCTGGGGAGGCGGGGGCCGGGGGCCCCAGCATTTT. Translating it yields CAWGGGGRGPQHF.

This clone was observed a single time. This chain joins TRBV3-1 (or the pseudogene TRBV3-2) and TRBJ2-1, with 8 bases lining up with TRBD2. With 3 bases clipped from V and 1 base from J, the junction kept 2 bases outside the gene matches. From germline, CDR1 is LGHDT and CDR2 YNNKEL (reference sequence). The CDR3 is made up of 15 amino acids. The CDR3 DNA reads TGTGCCAGCAGCCAGGTAGCGGGGTCCTACAATGAGCAGTTCTTC. This sequence encodes CASSQVAGSYNEQFF.

The rearrangement uses TRBV6-1 and TRBJ1-2, with TRBD1 matching over 9 bases. Germline V CDR1 and CDR2: MNHNS, SASEGT. The CDR3 consists of 15 residues. The ends lost 2 bases at V and 4 bases at J; junction bases unmatched: 5. The DNA of the CDR3 is TGTGCCAGCAGTGAAACCGGGACAGGGAGCTATGGCTACACCTTC. Translation gives CASSETGTGSYGYTF.

A single count supports this clone. The chain joins TRBV14 to TRBJ1-1, with D possibly being TRBD1 (6 bases). Germline V CDR1 and CDR2: SGHDN, FVKESK. CDR3 length: 13 amino acids. V dropped 5 bases and J dropped 0 bases, with 7 bases sitting between them. The DNA of the CDR3 is TGTGCCAGCAGCTGGGGGCTGAACACTGAAGCTTTCTTT. It encodes CASSWGLNTEAFF.

The V call is TRBV19, the J call TRBJ1-5; D is perhaps TRBD1 (5 bases). Germline CDR1 and CDR2: LNHDA and SQIVND (reference sequence). CDR3 length: 16 residues. V lost 6 bases and J 3 bases, leaving 18 bases between the germline ends. The CDR3, as DNA: TGTGCCAGTAGAAACAGGCTCGGAGATAACAATCAGCCCCAGCATTTT. It yields the protein CASRNRLGDNNQPQHF.

In this sample, this clone turned up once. The chain uses TRBV5-1 and TRBJ2-2; 9 nucleotides line up with TRBD1. Germline-derived CDR1 and CDR2 are SGHRS and YFSETQ. This CDR3 is built from 16 residues. V dropped 5 bases and J dropped 6; count of bases not matched to a gene: 11. CDR3 nucleotide sequence: TGCGCCAGCAGTACCAGGGGGGACAGGGTCGCCGGGGAGCTGTTTTTT. As protein: CASSTRGDRVAGELFF.

The CDR3 coding sequence is TGTGCCAGCAGTCCTAGCTGGGAGACCCAGTACTTC. This gives the protein CASSPSWETQYF. The V and J genes are TRBV7-8 and TRBJ2-5; D possibly corresponds to TRBD2 (5 bases). This CDR3 is 12 amino acids long. Germline V lookup: CDR1 SGHVS, CDR2 FQNEAQ. V lost 6 bases and J lost 5, with 10 bases in between.

V usage is TRBV6-6 and J usage is TRBJ2-5; 9 bases are shared with TRBD2. The CDR3 has 15 residues. In germline, CDR1 is MNHNY, CDR2 SVGAGI (reference sequence). Trimming at V came to 6 bases and at J to 2 bases, leaving 7 bases not matched to a gene. In DNA, the CDR3 is TGTGCCAGCAGAGGGCAGCGGGGGGCTCAAGAGACCCAGTACTTC. Residues: CASRGQRGAQETQYF.

This chain joins TRBV7-9 and TRBJ1-2, with a weak D call TRBD1 (5 bases). Per the germline V gene, CDR1 is SEHNR and CDR2 is FQNEAQ (reference sequence). V was clipped by 1 base and J by 8 bases, with 11 bases between them. CDR3 length: 13 amino acids. CDR3 nucleotide sequence: TGTGCCAGCAGCTTAGGCCAGACAGAGGGCTACACCTTC. Encoded protein: CASSLGQTEGYTF.

The chain has TRBV6-1 and TRBJ1-5; 7 nucleotides line up with TRBD1. Germline lookup yields CDR1 MNHNS and CDR2 SASEGT. V shed 0 bases, J shed 0 bases, and the junction held 8 bases outside the gene matches. The CDR3 contains 18 residues. CDR3 nucleotide sequence: TGTGCCAGCAGTGAAGCGCCGTCAGGGGGGTTTAGCAATCAGCCCCAGCATTTT. The encoded protein is CASSEAPSGGFSNQPQHF.

This sequence joins TRBV30 and TRBJ1-6; possible D gene TRBD1, 5 bases. This CDR3 has 14 residues. Trimming pared 5 bases from V and 1 base from J, leaving 9 bases between. The germline gives CDR1 GTSNPN, CDR2 SVGIG (reference sequence). The CDR3 sequence: CAWGGGSYNSPLHF. The CDR3, as DNA: TGTGCCTGGGGTGGGGGGTCCTATAATTCACCCCTCCACTTT.

DNA for the CDR3: TGTGCCAGCAGTCCAATAGGACAGATGAACACTGAAGCTTTCTTT. Encoded protein: CASSPIGQMNTEAFF. This chain connects TRBV6-6 to TRBJ1-1, with D possibly being TRBD1 (6 bases). Germline V gene sequence: CDR1 MNHNY, CDR2 SVGAGI (reference sequence). The CDR3 loop spans 15 amino acids. V shed 5 bases and J shed 0 bases, with 13 bases lying between them.

The chain joins TRBV12-5 to TRBJ2-7, with 12 positions matching TRBD2. After removal of 0 bases from V and 4 bases from J, the junction contained 7 bases not matched to a gene. There are 17 residues in the CDR3. CDR1 is LGHNT and CDR2 is FRNRAP in the germline V gene. CDR3 in amino acids: CASGLVLRTSGAYEQYF. CDR3 DNA sequence: TGTGCTAGTGGTTTGGTATTAAGGACTAGCGGGGCTTACGAGCAGTACTTC.

The V and J genes are TRBV23-1 and TRBJ2-7; 7 positions match TRBD1. TRBV23-1 is classed as an ORF, of uncertain function. V lost 7 bases and J lost 5; bases outside the gene matches: 5. The CDR3 sequence is 12 residues long. DNA of the CDR3: TGCGCCAGCACCGTCACAGGGGACGAGCAGTACTTC. This translates into CASTVTGDEQYF.

V gene TRBV6-6 combines with J gene TRBJ1-4; 10 bases align to TRBD1. Germline CDR1 reads MNHNY; CDR2 reads SVGAGI (reference sequence). CDR3 length: 15 amino acids. Trimming removed 6 bases from V and 7 bases from J; junction bases left unmatched: 8. CDR3 in amino acids: CASRRQGAYGEKLFF. In DNA form, the CDR3 reads TGTGCCAGCAGAAGACAGGGGGCGTATGGTGAAAAACTGTTTTTT.

The rearrangement uses TRBV5-1 and TRBJ2-1, with 7 nucleotides matching TRBD2. CDR3 length equals 14 residues. The ends lost 4 bases at V and 16 bases at J; junction bases unmatched: 17. The V gene's germline CDR1 is SGHRS and CDR2 YFSETQ. The CDR3 spells CASSPGVAGLTEFF. DNA of the CDR3: TGCGCCAGCAGCCCGGGAGTAGCGGGCCTTACGGAATTCTTC.

The chain employs TRBV6-1 and TRBJ1-2; D unclear. Germline CDR1 is MNHNS and CDR2 is SASEGT. This CDR3 spans 14 amino acids. Trimming took 3 bases from V and 4 from J, leaving 12 bases between them. The CDR3 DNA follows: TGTGCCAGCAGTGATAGAGGAGTGGTCTATGGCTACACCTTC. Amino acids: CASSDRGVVYGYTF.

The chain recombines TRBV4-1 with TRBJ2-5; 8 bases align to TRBD1. Trimming cost V 4 bases and J 4 bases; bases outside gene matches: 8. This CDR3 is 15 amino acids long. Germline V gene lookup returns CDR1 MGHRA and CDR2 YSYEKL. CDR3 DNA sequence: TGCGCCAGCAGCCGAGGACAGGGTTGGGGAGAGACCCAGTACTTC. This translates into CASSRGQGWGETQYF.

The chain has TRBV7-9 and TRBJ1-3; D is undetermined. Germline V gene lookup returns CDR1 SEHNR and CDR2 FQNEAQ (reference sequence). The CDR3 has 14 residues. The germline V and J ends were trimmed by 5 bases and 0 bases, with 8 bases remaining between them. CDR3: CASSLRNSGNTIYF. The CDR3 nucleotides read TGTGCCAGCAGCCTCAGGAACTCTGGAAACACCATATATTTT.

The rearrangement uses TRBV7-9 and TRBJ2-7; 9 bases map to TRBD2. This CDR3 is 16 amino acids long. From germline, CDR1 is SEHNR and CDR2 FQNEAQ (reference sequence). The V and J ends lost 4 bases and 2 bases, in that order; junction bases with no gene match: 9. CDR3 residues: CASSSAGGQTAYEQYF. The CDR3 DNA reads as TGTGCCAGCAGCTCAGCGGGGGGACAGACGGCCTACGAGCAGTACTTC.

This clone was found once. The chain is built from TRBV10-1 and TRBJ1-3; no firm D call. In germline, CDR1 is WNHNN, CDR2 SYGVQD (reference sequence). V lost 4 bases, J lost 7 bases, and 11 bases lay in between. The CDR3 runs 13 residues. The CDR3 DNA reads TGCGCCAGCAGTGGGGCCGGGAAGAACACCATATATTTT. Translating it yields CASSGAGKNTIYF.

This sequence joins TRBV6-2 or TRBV6-3 and TRBJ2-7; TRBD1 aligns across 10 bases. CDR3 size: 15 residues. V was pared by 6 bases and J by 2 bases, with 7 bases of the junction left unmatched. Germline V lookup: CDR1 MNHEY, CDR2 SVGEGT. The CDR3 sequence: CASSRLGQGAYEQYF. CDR3 coding DNA: TGTGCCAGCAGCCGCCTCGGACAGGGGGCCTACGAGCAGTACTTC.

The J gene is TRBJ1-3, the V gene TRBV19; 7 bases align to TRBD1. This CDR3 is 15 amino acids long. Germline V gene sequence: CDR1 LNHDA, CDR2 SQIVND (reference sequence). With 10 bases clipped from V and 1 base from J, the junction kept 10 bases outside the gene matches. The CDR3 DNA follows: TGTGCCACGGGACAGTGGATATCTTCTGGAAACACCATATATTTT. It codes for CATGQWISSGNTIYF.

The rearrangement uses TRBV6-5 and TRBJ1-2; unclear D gene. The V gene's germline CDR1 is MNHEY and CDR2 SVGAGI. The CDR3 loop spans 13 amino acids. V was shortened by 4 bases and J by 8 bases, with 14 bases between the two germline ends. The CDR3 sequence: CASSFGSEYGYTF. CDR3 nucleotide sequence: TGTGCCAGCAGTTTTGGCAGCGAGTACGGCTACACCTTC.

The rearrangement links TRBV3-1 (or the pseudogene TRBV3-2) to TRBJ1-1; D may be TRBD1 (5 bases). Germline V lookup: CDR1 LGHDT, CDR2 YNNKEL (reference sequence). The CDR3 contains 13 residues. V lost 1 base and J 7 bases, leaving 10 bases between the germline ends. DNA for the CDR3: TGTGCCAGCAGCCAAGGGGTGACAGATGAAGCTTTCTTT. Translated: CASSQGVTDEAFF.

V usage is TRBV10-1 and J usage is TRBJ1-1; 12 positions agree with TRBD1. V trimming: 6 bases; J trimming: 10 bases; junction bases outside the gene matches: 9. The CDR3 has 14 residues. Germline V gives CDR1 WNHNN, CDR2 SYGVQD (reference sequence). Here the CDR3 DNA reads TGCGCCAGCAGGGGGACAGGGGGCGTCTCTAGAGCTTTCTTT. Translation: CASRGTGGVSRAFF.

The J gene is TRBJ1-3, the V gene TRBV19; 9 nucleotides agree with TRBD1. With 5 bases clipped from V and 1 base from J, the junction kept 9 bases outside the gene matches. The CDR3 covers 17 residues. Germline V gene data show CDR1 as LNHDA and CDR2 as SQIVND (reference sequence). The CDR3 is CASSDSGQGRSGNTIYF. CDR3 DNA sequence: TGTGCCAGTAGTGATTCCGGACAGGGGAGGTCTGGAAACACCATATATTTT.

CDR3 region: CSASGQEKQYF. For the CDR3, the DNA is TGCAGTGCTAGCGGACAGGAGAAGCAGTATTTT. The rearrangement uses TRBV20-1 and TRBJ2-3; TRBD1 aligns across 7 bases. Germline CDR1 and CDR2: DFQATT and SNEGSKA (reference sequence). The CDR3 length is 11 residues. V lost 3 bases, J lost 11 bases, and 5 bases stayed unmatched.